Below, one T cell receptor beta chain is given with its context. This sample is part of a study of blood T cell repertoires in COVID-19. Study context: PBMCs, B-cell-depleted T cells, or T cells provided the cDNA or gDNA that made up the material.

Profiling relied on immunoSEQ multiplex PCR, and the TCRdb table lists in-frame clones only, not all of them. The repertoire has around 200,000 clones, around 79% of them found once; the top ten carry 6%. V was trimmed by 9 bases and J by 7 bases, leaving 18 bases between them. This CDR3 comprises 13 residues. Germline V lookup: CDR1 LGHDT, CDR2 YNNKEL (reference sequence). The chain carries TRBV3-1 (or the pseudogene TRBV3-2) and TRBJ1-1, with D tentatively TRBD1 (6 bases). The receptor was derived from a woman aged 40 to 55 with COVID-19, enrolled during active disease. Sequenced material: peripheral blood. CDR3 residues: CASKRPGAGEAFF. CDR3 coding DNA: TGTGCCAGTAAAAGGCCAGGGGCTGGTGAAGCTTTCTTT.